These T cell receptor beta chains were read from a single sample in a study of cytomegalovirus exposure and HLA in healthy donors. The data were produced by immunoSEQ multiplex PCR, yet TCRdb's version contains in-frame clones alone and is incomplete. The table shows some 200,000 clones, with approximately 84% occurring only once. Sequenced input: PBMCs. The receptors come from a girl less than two years old in good health and CMV-seronegative. The CDR3 runs from the conserved cysteine through the conserved F or W. Only part of the rows carry a size: once, few, many, or a class if the clone is expanded.

clone_size: NA; j_call: TRBJ1-2; v_call: TRBV11-2; cdr3_aa: CASSSLRGGVPWGYTF
clone_size: NA; j_call: TRBJ2-3; v_call: TRBV6-1; cdr3_aa: CASSTRGTGTQYF
clone_size: NA; j_call: TRBJ2-3; v_call: TRBV5-6; cdr3_aa: CASSSQGLEGITDTQYF
clone_size: NA; j_call: TRBJ2-2; v_call: TRBV4-2; cdr3_aa: CASSPGVGRSTGELFF
clone_size: few; j_call: TRBJ2-5; v_call: TRBV6-5; cdr3_aa: CASSYSTSGEQETQYF
clone_size: few; j_call: TRBJ2-5; v_call: TRBV9; cdr3_aa: CASRGQGEETQYF
clone_size: NA; j_call: TRBJ2-2; v_call: TRBV6-6; cdr3_aa: CASSYSTGGTGELFF
clone_size: few; j_call: TRBJ1-1; v_call: TRBV15; cdr3_aa: CATSRDRTGILNTEAFF
clone_size: NA; j_call: TRBJ2-2; v_call: TRBV30; cdr3_aa: CACRTSGYYANTGELFF
clone_size: NA; j_call: TRBJ2-7; v_call: TRBV7-9; cdr3_aa: CASSPSLRLAGGFEQYF
clone_size: NA; j_call: TRBJ1-1; v_call: TRBV10-1; cdr3_aa: CASSPGQLMNTEAFF
clone_size: NA; j_call: TRBJ1-1; v_call: TRBV29-1; cdr3_aa: CSVKQIMNTEAFF
clone_size: NA; j_call: TRBJ1-4; v_call: TRBV9; cdr3_aa: CASSSRTGREKLFF